What follows are 10 T cell receptor beta chains derived from one specimen sequenced in a study of pediatric ulcerative colitis. Assay: immunoSEQ multiplex PCR; the TCRdb copy retains only in-frame clones and omits some. The sample yields 30,000 or so clones, roughly 81% seen once. During colonoscopy, one to two rectal pinch biopsies were collected. The specimen sequenced was gut tissue. The receptors originated from a boy younger than 18 with mild ulcerative colitis.

The CDR3 DNA follows: TGTGCCAGCAGCCTAGGGACAGGGGACACAGATACGCAGTATTTT. Translated: CASSLGTGDTDTQYF. The V call is TRBV11-2, the J call TRBJ2-3; 10 positions agree with TRBD1. This CDR3 has 15 residues. The ends lost 5 bases at V and 2 bases at J; junction bases unmatched: 4. Germline V gene lookup returns CDR1 SGHAT and CDR2 FQNNGV.

Only a few counts were recorded for this clone. The CDR3 bases are TGCGCCAGCACCCACGGGACAGGGGATAGGTACGAGCAGTACTTC. The encoded protein is CASTHGTGDRYEQYF. The rearrangement links TRBV5-1 to TRBJ2-7, with 10 bases identical to TRBD1. This CDR3 region has 15 residues. The germline CDR1 and CDR2 sequences are SGHRS and YFSETQ. Trimming removed 6 bases from V and 4 bases from J; junction bases left unmatched: 10.

The V gene is TRBV30, the J gene TRBJ1-1; no definite D call. The CDR3 contains 11 residues. Germline V gives CDR1 GTSNPN, CDR2 SVGIG (reference sequence). Trimming took off 3 bases at V and 1 base at J, with 3 bases between the two ends. The CDR3 nucleotides read TGTGCCTGGAGAAAGAACACTGAAGCTTTCTTT. Amino acids: CAWRKNTEAFF.

For the CDR3, the DNA is TGCAGCGTTGCGGGACTAGCCACCGGGGAGCTGTTTTTT. Translation gives CSVAGLATGELFF. The V call is TRBV29-1, the J call TRBJ2-2; 9 bases are a match to TRBD2. Germline CDR1 reads SQVTM; CDR2 reads ANQGSEA. This CDR3 has 13 residues. Unmatched junction bases numbered 1, after V lost 4 bases and J lost 4 bases.

The gene calls are TRBV14 and TRBJ1-1; perhaps TRBD1 as D (5 bases). The CDR3 loop spans 14 amino acids. V was pared by 6 bases and J by 0 bases, with 11 bases between. Per the germline V gene, CDR1 is SGHDN and CDR2 is FVKESK. This CDR3 is CASRGTGMNTEAFF. The CDR3 DNA reads TGTGCCAGCAGGGGGACGGGGATGAACACTGAAGCTTTCTTT.

The genes are TRBV5-1 and TRBJ1-6; D may be TRBD1 (6 bases). V gave up 0 bases and J gave up 9 bases, with 16 bases separating them. The CDR3 runs to 16 residues. Germline assignment: CDR1 SGHRS and CDR2 YFSETQ. CDR3 in amino acids: CASSLEARGVSSPLHF. The CDR3 nucleotides read TGCGCCAGCAGCTTGGAGGCCAGGGGTGTAAGTTCACCCCTCCACTTT.

The genes are TRBV23-1 and TRBJ2-5; D uncertain. TRBV23-1 is recorded as an ORF, its role being uncertain. The CDR3 runs to 14 residues. Trimming cost V 0 bases and J 3 bases, with 8 bases left between them. Here the CDR3 reads CASSQSSVKETQYF. The CDR3 DNA reads as TGCGCCAGCAGTCAATCTAGTGTGAAAGAGACCCAGTACTTC.

The chain has TRBV11-2 and TRBJ2-1; 7 bases align to TRBD2. The CDR3 extends over 16 amino acids. CDR1 is SGHAT and CDR2 is FQNNGV in the germline V gene. The V segment lost 2 bases and the J segment 2 bases; nucleotides outside the gene matches: 6. Written as DNA, the CDR3 is TGTGCCAGCAGCTTATTTCCGGGGGGAACCTACAATGAGCAGTTCTTC. It encodes CASSLFPGGTYNEQFF.

This clone occurred a few times. The chain employs TRBV11-3 and TRBJ2-4; D unresolved. The CDR3 runs 13 residues. Germline V gene data show CDR1 as SGHNT and CDR2 as YENEEA. V was cut by 2 bases and J by 7 bases, with 9 bases left in between. The CDR3 protein is CASSLPGGNIQYF. The CDR3 DNA reads TGTGCCAGCAGCTTACCGGGTGGTAACATTCAGTACTTC.

This chain uses TRBV5-1 with TRBJ2-1; possibly TRBD1 for D (6 bases). Germline-derived CDR1 and CDR2 are SGHRS and YFSETQ. V shed 0 bases and J shed 3 bases, with 10 bases lying between them. CDR3 length: 15 amino acids. The CDR3 region has the DNA TGCGCCAGCAGCTTGGAGGGCAGGGGCTACAATGAGCAGTTCTTC. As protein: CASSLEGRGYNEQFF.